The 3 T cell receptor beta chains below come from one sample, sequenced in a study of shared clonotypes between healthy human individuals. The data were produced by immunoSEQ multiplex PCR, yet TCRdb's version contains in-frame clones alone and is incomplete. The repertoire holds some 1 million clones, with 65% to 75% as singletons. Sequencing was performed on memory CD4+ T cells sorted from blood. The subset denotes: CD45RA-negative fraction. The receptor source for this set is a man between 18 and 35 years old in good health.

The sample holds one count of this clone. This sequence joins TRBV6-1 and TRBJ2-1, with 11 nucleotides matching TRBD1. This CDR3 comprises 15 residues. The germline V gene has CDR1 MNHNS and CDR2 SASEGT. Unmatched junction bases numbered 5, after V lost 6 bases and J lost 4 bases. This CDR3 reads CASRMDRGQYNEQFF. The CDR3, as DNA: TGTGCCAGCAGGATGGACAGGGGGCAATACAATGAGCAGTTCTTC.

The CDR3 sequence: CASRAGTGVNYGYTF. CDR3 DNA sequence: TGTGCCAGCCGAGCAGGGACAGGGGTTAACTATGGCTACACCTTC. The chain combines TRBV27 with TRBJ1-2; TRBD1 aligns across 10 bases. Germline trimming cut 8 bases from V and 1 base from J; bases unmatched to any gene: 7. This CDR3 has 15 residues. CDR1 and CDR2 from the germline V gene are MNHEY and SMNVEV (reference sequence).

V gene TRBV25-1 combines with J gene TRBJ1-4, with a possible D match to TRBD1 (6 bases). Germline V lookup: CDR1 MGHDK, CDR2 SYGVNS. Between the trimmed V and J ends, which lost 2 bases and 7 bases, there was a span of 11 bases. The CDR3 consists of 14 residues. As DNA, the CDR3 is TGTGCCAGCAGTGAAACAGGGCCGGGTGAAAAACTGTTTTTT. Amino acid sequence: CASSETGPGEKLFF.